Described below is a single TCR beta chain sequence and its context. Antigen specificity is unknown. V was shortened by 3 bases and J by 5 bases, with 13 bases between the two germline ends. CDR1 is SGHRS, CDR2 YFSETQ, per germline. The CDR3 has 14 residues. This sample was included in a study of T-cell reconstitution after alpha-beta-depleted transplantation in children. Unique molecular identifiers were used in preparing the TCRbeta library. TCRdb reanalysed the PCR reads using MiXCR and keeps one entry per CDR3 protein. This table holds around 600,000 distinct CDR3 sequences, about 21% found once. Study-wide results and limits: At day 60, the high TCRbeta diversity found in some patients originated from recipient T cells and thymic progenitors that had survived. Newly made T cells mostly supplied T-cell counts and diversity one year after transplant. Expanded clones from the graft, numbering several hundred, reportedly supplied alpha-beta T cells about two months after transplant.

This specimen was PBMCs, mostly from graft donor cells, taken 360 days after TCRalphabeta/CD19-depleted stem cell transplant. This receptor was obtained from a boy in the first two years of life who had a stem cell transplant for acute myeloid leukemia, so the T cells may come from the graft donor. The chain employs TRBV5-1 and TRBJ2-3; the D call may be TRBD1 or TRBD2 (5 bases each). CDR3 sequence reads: CASSSLGRGDTQYF. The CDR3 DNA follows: TGCGCCAGCAGCTCTCTGGGACGGGGAGATACGCAGTATTTT.